The present entry profiles one TCR beta chain with its context. A junction end diverges from the germline sequence, so it may reflect a read error. The sample originates from a study of blood T cell repertoires in COVID-19. Germline V lookup: CDR1 SGHVS, CDR2 FNYEAQ. The CDR3 has 17 residues. Everyone who took part was roughly 18 to 90 years old, and they came from about 23 US areas. The study assigned cohorts using participant-reported clinical history. Using immunoSEQ multiplex PCR, the repertoire was profiled, and TCRdb retains in-frame clones only, with some absent. The sample consists of a few hundred thousand clones, roughly 87% of them appearing once.

Sequencing was done on a sample of PBMCs or T cells enriched from blood (not recorded which). The chain uses TRBV7-6 and TRBJ1-5; a possible D gene is TRBD1 (6 bases). The TCR sequence derives from a woman younger than 45 who had recovered from COVID-19. CDR3 sequence reads: CASRLQQGTEADQPQHF. CDR3 DNA: TGTGCCAGCCGCTTACAGCAGGGGACGGAGGCTGATCAGCCCCAGCATTTT.